This T cell receptor beta chain was observed in a study of T cell responses to AZD1222 COVID-19 vaccine. Broader study findings: Only 5 or 6 people who got AZD1222 tested seropositive at baseline. Spike-specific TCR breadth and depth rose after two AZD1222 doses.

To note about this clone: Its antigen is unidentified.

The germline CDR1 and CDR2 sequences are LNHNV and YYDKDF (reference sequence). The CDR3 sequence is 14 residues long. The junction had 3 bases not matched to a gene; V was cut back by 4 bases and J by 1 base. Sequencing used immunoSEQ multiplex PCR; TCRdb keeps in-frame clones, though not all of them. The table lists some 200,000 clones, roughly 91% of them singletons, with around 26% in the top ten. The TCR originated in an adult who received the AZD1222 COVID-19 vaccine. The sequences come from peripheral blood, collected 28 days after the second AZD1222 dose. The rearrangement joins TRBV15 to TRBJ2-7, with 8 bases identical to TRBD1. The CDR3 nucleotides read TGTGCCACCAGCATACGGACAGGGTCCTACGAGCAGTACTTC. Translated, it gives CATSIRTGSYEQYF.